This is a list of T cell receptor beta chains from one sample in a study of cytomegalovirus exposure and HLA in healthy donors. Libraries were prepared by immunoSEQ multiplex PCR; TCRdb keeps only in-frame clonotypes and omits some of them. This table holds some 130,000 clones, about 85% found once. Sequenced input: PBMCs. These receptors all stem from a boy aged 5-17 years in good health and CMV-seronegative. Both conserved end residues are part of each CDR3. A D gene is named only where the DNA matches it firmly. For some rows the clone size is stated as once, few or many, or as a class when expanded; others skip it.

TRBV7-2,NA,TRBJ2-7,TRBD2,CASSLARGELYEQYF,TGTGCCAGCAGCTTAGCGCGGGGGGAGCTCTACGAGCAGTACTTC
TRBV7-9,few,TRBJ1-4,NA,CASSLVGSFNEKLFF,TGTGCCAGCAGCTTAGTGGGCAGCTTTAATGAAAAACTGTTTTTT
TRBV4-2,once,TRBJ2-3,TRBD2,CASSQDSYGRTLGNFATDTQYF,TGTGCCAGCAGCCAAGACTCGTACGGGAGGACCCTCGGAAACTTCGCCACAGATACGCAGTATTTT
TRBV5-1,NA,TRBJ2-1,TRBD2,CASSPREGYNEQFF,TGCGCCAGCAGCCCGCGGGAGGGGTACAATGAGCAGTTCTTC
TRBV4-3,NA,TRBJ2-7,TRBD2,CASSQEIASGYYEQYF,TGCGCCAGCAGCCAAGAAATAGCTAGCGGATACTACGAGCAGTACTTC
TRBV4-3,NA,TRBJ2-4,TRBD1,CASSQLGQGAGKNIQYF,TGCGCCAGCAGCCAGCTCGGACAGGGGGCCGGCAAAAACATTCAGTACTTC
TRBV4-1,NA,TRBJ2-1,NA,CASSQGDTAYNEQFF,TGCGCCAGCAGCCAAGGGGACACCGCCTACAATGAGCAGTTCTTC
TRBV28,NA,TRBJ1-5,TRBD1,CASQGVGNQPQHF,TGTGCCTCCCAGGGGGTAGGCAATCAGCCCCAGCATTTT
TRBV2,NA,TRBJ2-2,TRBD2,CASSGTSQNTGELFF,TGTGCCAGCAGCGGGACTAGCCAGAACACCGGGGAGCTGTTTTTT
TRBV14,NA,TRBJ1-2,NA,CASSPDRSYGYTF,TGTGCCAGCAGTCCCGACAGGAGCTATGGCTACACCTTC
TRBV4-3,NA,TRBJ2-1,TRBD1,CASSLTGTVGPTKQFF,TGCGCCAGCAGCCTAACGGGGACAGTCGGGCCGACCAAACAGTTCTTC
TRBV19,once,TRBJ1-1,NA,CASNPTDVRSTEAFF,TGTGCCAGTAACCCGACAGACGTCAGGAGTACTGAAGCTTTCTTT